A selection of T cell receptor beta chains follows, all from one sample in a study of blood T cell repertoires in COVID-19. Sequenced by immunoSEQ multiplex PCR; TCRdb stores in-frame clones only, minus some. The sample carries approximately 440,000 clones, around 91% recorded once. The specimen was PBMCs or T cells enriched from blood (not recorded which). The receptors originated from a man aged 18 to 29 who had recovered from COVID-19. Both conserved end residues are part of each CDR3. The D gene is left open where the match is weak. Size is stated for part of the rows, as once, few or many counts, or as a class when the clone is expanded.

>TRBJ1-2|TRBV3-1/TRBV3-2|TRBD1|NA
TGTGCCAGCAGCCAACAGGGGGCCGCCCCCGGCTACACCTTC
CASSQQGAAPGYTF
>TRBJ1-5|TRBV12-3/TRBV12-4|NA|NA
TGTGCCAGCAGTTTAGTCCCTAATCAGCCCCAGCATTTT
CASSLVPNQPQHF
>TRBJ1-2|TRBV4-2|TRBD1|NA
TGTGCCAGCAGGAATTACCCGGGGGCCGGACAGGGGGGATCTGGCTACACCTTC
CASRNYPGAGQGGSGYTF
>TRBJ1-5|TRBV19|TRBD1|few
TGTGCCAGTTCCAAGACAGGGGTGTCGAGCAATCAGCCCCAGCATTTT
CASSKTGVSSNQPQHF
>TRBJ1-3|TRBV15|NA|NA
TGTGCCACCAGCAAAAAACCCCATAAGAGTTCTGGAAACACCATATATTTT
CATSKKPHKSSGNTIYF
>TRBJ1-4|TRBV10-3|NA|NA
TGTGCCATCAGGGAGGGGCTTAATGAAAAACTGTTTTTT
CAIREGLNEKLFF
>TRBJ1-4|TRBV7-9|TRBD1|NA
TGTGCCAGCAGACCCGGGACAGAGAGAAATGAAAAACTGTTTTTT
CASRPGTERNEKLFF
>TRBJ1-1|TRBV19|TRBD1|NA
TGTGCCAGTACTCAATCAAATACGGGACAGATGAACACTGAAGCTTTCTTT
CASTQSNTGQMNTEAFF
>TRBJ2-7|TRBV19|TRBD1|once
TGTGCCAGTAGTATGACAGGGACCACCAACGAGCAGTACTTC
CASSMTGTTNEQYF
>TRBJ1-1|TRBV14|NA|NA
TGTGCCAGCAGCCGAACAATAATGAACACTGAAGCTTTCTTT
CASSRTIMNTEAFF
>TRBJ2-1|TRBV5-1|NA|NA
TGCGCCAGCAGCTTGGTACGGGGTGAGCAGTTCTTC
CASSLVRGEQFF
>TRBJ2-6|TRBV2|NA|NA
TGTGCCAGCATAGGGGGGGCAGGGGCGGCTGGGGCCAACGTCCTGACTTTC
CASIGGAGAAGANVLTF
>TRBJ1-1|TRBV19|NA|few
TGTGCCAGTAGTCTCCGTATGAACACTGAAGCTTTCTTT
CASSLRMNTEAFF
>TRBJ1-1|TRBV18|TRBD1|NA
TGTGCCAGCTCACCACAGGGGGCGTTGGACACTGAAGCTTTCTTT
CASSPQGALDTEAFF
>TRBJ2-7|TRBV19|TRBD1|few
TGTGCCAGTAGTAGGGACAGGGGGCTCTCTGGCGAGCAGTACTTC
CASSRDRGLSGEQYF
>TRBJ1-2|TRBV5-1|NA|NA
TGCGCCAGCAGACCGGGGGAGAACTATGGCTACACCTTC
CASRPGENYGYTF
>TRBJ2-2|TRBV7-2|TRBD2|NA
TGTGCCAGCAGCTTGCGGCAGAAGAGTACTAGCGGGAACACCGGGGAGCTGTTTTTT
CASSLRQKSTSGNTGELFF
>TRBJ2-5|TRBV3-1/TRBV3-2|NA|NA
TGTGCCAGCAGCCCCCTCCAGACTCAAGAGACCCAGTACTTC
CASSPLQTQETQYF
>TRBJ1-2|TRBV28|NA|NA
TGTGCCAGCAGTTTAATCGGGGATACTAACTATGGCTACACCTTC
CASSLIGDTNYGYTF
>TRBJ1-2|TRBV2|NA|NA
TGTGCCGGCAATAACCGACACTCCTATGGCTACACCTTC
CAGNNRHSYGYTF
>TRBJ2-2|TRBV9|TRBD1|NA
TGTGCCAGCAGCGTACAGGACAGGGGAACCGGGGAGCTGTTTTTT
CASSVQDRGTGELFF
>TRBJ2-1|TRBV2|TRBD2|NA
TGTGCCAGCAGCGAAGCGTCGGGACTAGCGGGTATGGGTGAGCAGTTCTTC
CASSEASGLAGMGEQFF
>TRBJ1-3|TRBV2|TRBD1|NA
TGTGCCAGCAGTGGCGGCCGTCAGGGGGCGGGATACACCATATATTTT
CASSGGRQGAGYTIYF
>TRBJ1-3|TRBV7-8|TRBD1|NA
TGTGCCAGCAGCTTGGGACAGGGGGGAGGAAACACCATATATTTT
CASSLGQGGGNTIYF
>TRBJ1-5|TRBV2|NA|NA
TGTGCCAGCAGTGAGTTTAGAAATCAGCCCCAGCATTTT
CASSEFRNQPQHF
>TRBJ2-5|TRBV5-6|NA|NA
TGTGCCAGCAGCTTCCAGGGTGGGGAGACCCAGTACTTC
CASSFQGGETQYF
>TRBJ1-5|TRBV28|NA|once
TGTGCCAGCACCTTGGGGAGGGATCAGCCCCAGCATTTT
CASTLGRDQPQHF
>TRBJ2-1|TRBV5-1|TRBD2|NA
TGCGCCAGCAGCTCAGCGGGAGGGCCCCACAATGAGCAGTTCTTC
CASSSAGGPHNEQFF
>TRBJ1-2|TRBV7-9|NA|NA
TGTGCCAGCAGCCGGGAGTACGACTATGGCTACACCTTC
CASSREYDYGYTF
>TRBJ2-1|TRBV3-1/TRBV3-2|NA|NA
TGTGCCAGCAGCCAAGCGATGGCGGGGGCTCATGATGAGCAGTTCTTC
CASSQAMAGAHDEQFF
>TRBJ2-5|TRBV11-2|NA|NA
TGTGCCAGCAGCTTTCAAGGCCCGGGGGTCCTGGAGACCCAGTACTTC
CASSFQGPGVLETQYF
>TRBJ1-6|TRBV6-5|TRBD1|NA
TGTGCCAGCAGTCGAACAGGGGACTCACCCCTCCACTTT
CASSRTGDSPLHF
>TRBJ1-1|TRBV5-4|NA|NA
TGTGCCAGCAGCCCGCGACAGGAGAACACTGAAGCTTTCTTT
CASSPRQENTEAFF